The 15 T cell receptor beta chains listed next were all sequenced from one sample in a study of breast tumors, draining lymph nodes, adjacent tissues. From the multiplex PCR reads, TCRdb called clonotypes with MiXCR, one entry per CDR3 protein. The repertoire holds about 80,000 distinct CDR3 sequences, with approximately 19% as singletons. Breast cancer patients provided tissue from their axillary draining lymph nodes. The specimen was axillary lymph node tissue. The source of these receptors is a female donor with breast cancer. Some clones in this sample may be carry-over from other donors' samples.

This clonotype was seen ten or more times. J is TRBJ2-5 and V is TRBV5-8; the D is unclear. Germline CDR1 is SGHTS and CDR2 is YDEGEE. The CDR3 has 12 residues. The germline V and J ends were trimmed by 3 bases and 4 bases, with 7 bases remaining between them. The CDR3 region has the DNA TGTGCCAGCAGCTCATGGGGAGAGACCCAGTACTTC. This translates into CASSSWGETQYF. Based on the CDR3 plus reference TRBV5-8 and TRBJ2-5, the full variable domain is EAGVTQSPTHLIKTRGQQATLRCSPISGHTSVYWYQQALGLGLQFLLWYDEGEERNRGNFPPRFSGRQFPNYSSELNVNALELEDSALYLCASSSWGETQYFGPGTRLLVL.

This clonotype was detected a few times. V and J are TRBV3-1 and TRBJ1-3, with D hard to call. The CDR3 is 14 residues long. Germline V gives CDR1 LGHDT, CDR2 YNNKEL (reference sequence). The V gene lost 1 base and the J gene lost 5 bases, with 9 bases spanning the gap. Written as DNA, the CDR3 is TGTGCCAGCAGCCAAGGGCTCGGGCGAAACACCATATATTTT. It translates to CASSQGLGRNTIYF.

This clonotype was recorded at least ten times. This chain connects TRBV7-9 to TRBJ2-5; D gene unclear. The CDR3 contains 14 residues. Germline assignment: CDR1 SEHNR and CDR2 FQNEAQ (reference sequence). V was pared by 0 bases and J by 1 base, with 6 bases between. The DNA for the CDR3 is TGTGCCAGCAGCTTAGCGCCGCTCCAAGAGACCCAGTACTTC. It codes for CASSLAPLQETQYF.

The sample holds many counts of this clonotype. The chain uses TRBV29-1 and TRBJ2-5; TRBD1 is a possible D gene (5 bases). In germline, CDR1 is SQVTM, CDR2 ANQGSEA. The CDR3 runs 13 residues. V was cut by 4 bases and J by 5 bases, with 14 bases left in between. The CDR3 reads CSVGDRRSETQYF. In nucleotides, the CDR3 is TGCAGCGTTGGTGACAGAAGGTCGGAGACCCAGTACTTC.

This clonotype was detected only a few times. A read error may be the cause here, since a much bigger clone is one base away. J is TRBJ2-7 and V is TRBV12-3 or TRBV12-4, with D unresolved. V was pared by 7 bases and J by 2 bases, with 12 bases between. The CDR3 runs to 13 residues. The CDR3 region is CASINDHAYEQYF. The CDR3 region has the DNA TGTGCCAGCATCAACGACCATGCCTACGAGCAGTACTTC.

At least ten counts were recorded for this clonotype. This chain links TRBV7-3 with TRBJ1-6, with 7 bases lining up with TRBD1. V shed 3 bases and J 10 bases; nucleotides not matched to a gene: 9. Germline CDR1 reads SGHTA; CDR2 reads FQGTGA. CDR3 length: 15 amino acids. This CDR3 reads CASSFGDREASPLHF. CDR3 nucleotides: TGTGCCAGCAGCTTTGGAGACAGGGAGGCCTCACCCCTCCACTTT.

The chain uses TRBV28 and TRBJ1-5, with D uncertain. The length of the CDR3 is 14 residues. Per the germline V gene, CDR1 is MDHEN and CDR2 is SYDVKM. V shed 5 bases and J shed 6 bases, with 14 bases lying between them. The CDR3 DNA follows: TGTGCCAGCAGTCTATCACTCGAAGGTCAGCCCCAGCATTTT. This sequence encodes CASSLSLEGQPQHF. Drawing the rest from reference TRBV28 and TRBJ1-5, the complete variable domain is DVKVTQSSRYLVKRTGEKVFLECVQDMDHENMFWYRQDPGLGLRLIYFSYDVKMKEKGDIPEGYSVSREKKERFSLILESASTNQTSMYLCASSLSLEGQPQHFGDGTRLSIL.

Remarks on this clonotype: The junction departs from germline at one end; a sequencing error may be responsible. The chain carries TRBV6-2 or TRBV6-3 and TRBJ1-3; D is unresolved. CDR1 MNHEY and CDR2 SVGEGT come from the germline V gene. CDR3 length: 14 residues. The CDR3 reads CASCYYGSGNTIYF. CDR3 DNA sequence: TGTGCCAGCTGTTACTACGGATCTGGAAACACCATATATTTT.

This clonotype was seen more than once but under ten times. The chain links TRBV5-4 to TRBJ2-1; the D is unclear. V lost 0 bases and J 5 bases, leaving 12 bases between the germline ends. The CDR3 consists of 15 residues. The germline CDR1 and CDR2 sequences are SGHNT and YYREEE (reference sequence). CDR3 amino acids: CASSLDGERNNEQFF. The DNA of the CDR3 is TGTGCCAGCAGCTTGGATGGCGAACGGAACAATGAGCAGTTCTTC. Full variable domain (missing parts from reference TRBV5-4 and TRBJ2-1): ETGVTQSPTHLIKTRGQQVTLRCSSQSGHNTVSWYQQALGQGPQFIFQYYREEENGRGNFPPRFSGLQFPNYSSELNVNALELDDSALYLCASSLDGERNNEQFFGPGTRLTVL.

The chain recombines TRBV12-3 or TRBV12-4 with TRBJ2-6, with no clear D. The CDR3 extends over 17 amino acids. The V gene lost 3 bases and the J gene lost 3 bases, with 15 bases spanning the gap. The CDR3 sequence is CASSFRTEIGGANVLTF. CDR3 DNA: TGTGCCAGCAGTTTCAGGACCGAAATCGGTGGGGCCAACGTCCTGACTTTC.

This clonotype was seen at least ten times. The chain joins TRBV19 to TRBJ2-2; tentative D call: TRBD1 (6 bases). The CDR3 runs to 13 residues. The ends were cut back, 7 bases at V and 7 bases at J, with 13 bases in the middle. Germline assignment: CDR1 LNHDA and CDR2 SQIVND (reference sequence). CDR3 DNA sequence: TGTGCCAGTATGGGGGCGCAGGGCGGGGAGCTGTTTTTT. Amino acid sequence: CASMGAQGGELFF. The full variable domain, in which reference TRBV19 and TRBJ2-2 provide the parts outside the CDR3, is DGGITQSPKYLFRKEGQNVTLSCEQNLNHDAMYWYRQDPGQGLRLIYYSQIVNDFQKGDIAEGYSVSREKKESFPLTVTSAQKNPTAFYLCASMGAQGGELFFGEGSRLTVL.

The V gene is TRBV20-1, the J gene TRBJ2-3; 9 nucleotides line up with TRBD2. The V gene end was trimmed by 0 bases and the J gene end by 4 bases; junction bases not matched to a gene: 11. Germline CDR1 and CDR2: DFQATT and SNEGSKA (reference sequence). This CDR3 has 17 residues. CDR3: CSARDWGGGRASDTQYF. The CDR3 DNA is TGCAGTGCTAGAGATTGGGGTGGCGGGAGGGCATCAGATACGCAGTATTTT.

This clonotype was found many times. This chain joins TRBV3-1 and TRBJ2-7; D ambiguous. This CDR3 is built from 15 residues. The V end lost 0 bases, the J end lost 2 bases, and 11 bases lay between the germline ends. Germline V gives CDR1 LGHDT, CDR2 YNNKEL (reference sequence). This CDR3 reads CASSQDVARTYEQYF. The CDR3, as DNA: TGTGCCAGCAGCCAAGATGTAGCTAGGACCTACGAGCAGTACTTC.

The sample holds a few counts of this clonotype. At one end, the junction sequence differs from germline, possibly due to a read error. The chain uses TRBV12-3 or TRBV12-4 and TRBJ1-4, with 7 bases aligning to TRBD1. The CDR3 sequence is 16 residues long. The DNA of the CDR3 is TGTGCCAGCAGTTTAGGGGCACCTACCAGGGGGAGTAAAGTAAAATTT. Its protein product is CASSLGAPTRGSKVKF.

The sample holds many counts of this clonotype. The gene calls are TRBV20-1 and TRBJ2-7; tentative D call: TRBD2 (6 bases). Trimming took off 0 bases at V and 9 bases at J, with 21 bases between the two ends. Per the germline V gene, CDR1 is DFQATT and CDR2 is SNEGSKA (reference sequence). The CDR3 totals 15 residues. The CDR3 protein is CSARDTSIGLVGQYF. In DNA form, the CDR3 reads TGCAGTGCTAGAGATACTAGCATAGGGCTAGTCGGGCAGTACTTC.